The present T cell receptor (beta chain) was sequenced within a study of blood T cell repertoires in COVID-19. TCRdb keeps only in-frame clones here, not all; method: immunoSEQ multiplex PCR. The sample has over 130,000 clones, about four fifths seen once. CDR3 length: 12 residues. Germline-derived CDR1 and CDR2 are LGHDT and YNNKEL (reference sequence). Deletions cut 0 bases from V and 7 bases from J, with 6 bases between. The chain is built from TRBV3-1 (or the pseudogene TRBV3-2) and TRBJ1-1; no clear D gene. The receptor was isolated from a human donor in a cohort sampled during active COVID-19. Material for sequencing was peripheral blood. The CDR3 reads CASSQDASEAFF. CDR3 bases: TGTGCCAGCAGCCAAGATGCCAGTGAAGCTTTCTTT.